What follows is one TCR beta chain and its context. These data are taken from a study of shared clonotypes between healthy human individuals. The method was immunoSEQ multiplex PCR; TCRdb's version includes in-frame clones alone and lacks a portion of them. The table lists roughly 2,300,000 clones, around 93% of them singletons. Losses at the gene ends were 10 bases for V and 4 bases for J; bases not matched to a gene: 7. CDR1 is LNHDA, CDR2 SQIVND, per germline (reference sequence). CDR3 length equals 13 residues. This rearrangement joins TRBV19 to TRBJ2-1; TRBD1 agrees at 7 bases. The TCR was taken from a man between 18 and 35 years old in good health. Some clones in this sample may be carry-over from other donors' samples. Specimen: naive CD4+ T cells from PBMCs. Indicated subset: CD45RA+ positively selected. The CDR3 coding sequence is TGTGCCACACAGGGGTTAAGGTACAATGAGCAGTTCTTC. Residues: CATQGLRYNEQFF. The variable domain in full, with the rest retrieved from reference TRBV19 and TRBJ2-1, is DGGITQSPKYLFRKEGQNVTLSCEQNLNHDAMYWYRQDPGQGLRLIYYSQIVNDFQKGDIAEGYSVSREKKESFPLTVTSAQKNPTAFYLCATQGLRYNEQFFGPGTRLTVL.